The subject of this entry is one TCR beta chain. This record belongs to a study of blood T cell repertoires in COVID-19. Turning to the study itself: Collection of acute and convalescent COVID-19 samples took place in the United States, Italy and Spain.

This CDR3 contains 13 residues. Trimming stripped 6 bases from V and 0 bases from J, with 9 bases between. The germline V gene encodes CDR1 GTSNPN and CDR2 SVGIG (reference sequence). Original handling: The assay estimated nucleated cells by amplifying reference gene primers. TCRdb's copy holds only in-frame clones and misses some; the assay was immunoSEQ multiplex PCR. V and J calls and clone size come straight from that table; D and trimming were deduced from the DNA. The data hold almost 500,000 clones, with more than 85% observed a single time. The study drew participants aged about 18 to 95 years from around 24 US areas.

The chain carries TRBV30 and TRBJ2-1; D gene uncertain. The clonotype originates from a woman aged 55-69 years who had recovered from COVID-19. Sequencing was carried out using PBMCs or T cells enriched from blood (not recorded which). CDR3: CACDKDSYNEQFF. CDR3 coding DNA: TGTGCCTGTGACAAAGACTCCTACAATGAGCAGTTCTTC.